The 26 T cell receptor beta chains in this list originate from one sample, sequenced in a study of vaccination effects on CD4 cells after COVID-19. Assay used: immunoSEQ multiplex PCR; TCRdb lists only in-frame clones, some missing. The sample has over 25,000 clones, roughly 81% seen once. These receptors are not linked to any known antigen. Antigen-specific CD4+ T cells expanded by the ViraFEST assay with viral peptide pools were then sequenced. Following 10 days of culture, CD4+ T cells were isolated. Vaccine administered to participants consisted of two doses of either BNT162b2 or mRNA-1273. The source was CD4+ T cells from PBMCs cultured with HCoV-229E spike peptides, collected after COVID-19 vaccination. These receptors originate from a human donor who received a COVID-19 vaccine.

The genes are TRBV29-1 and TRBJ2-1; the match to TRBD1 covers 8 bases. J lost 9 bases, V lost 6 bases, and 4 bases had no gene match. The CDR3 has 11 residues. Germline V gene lookup returns CDR1 SQVTM and CDR2 ANQGSEA. CDR3 bases: TGCAGCGTAAACAGGGGGACTGAGCAGTTCTTC. Translated, it gives CSVNRGTEQFF.

This clone has just one count. V usage is TRBV7-2 and J usage is TRBJ2-7, with TRBD2 matching over 7 bases. Germline loops: CDR1 SGHTA, CDR2 FQGNSA. The CDR3 runs 15 residues. V shed 3 bases and J 3 bases; nucleotides not matched to a gene: 8. For the CDR3, the DNA is TGTGCCAGCAGCTTTTTCGGAACTAGCGACTACGAGCAGTACTTC. This gives the protein CASSFFGTSDYEQYF.

A few counts support this clone. V usage is TRBV29-1 and J usage is TRBJ2-1; no firm D call. The V end lost 3 bases, the J end lost 8 bases, and 11 bases lay between the germline ends. The CDR3 extends over 12 amino acids. From germline, CDR1 is SQVTM and CDR2 ANQGSEA. CDR3 nucleotides: TGCAGCGTTGATCGGGTCGGACATGAGCAGTTCTTC. It yields the protein CSVDRVGHEQFF.

This CDR3 is CASSDFGTSGRKGYEQYF. CDR3 coding DNA: TGTGCCAGCAGTGATTTCGGGACTAGCGGGAGGAAGGGCTACGAGCAGTACTTC. The gene calls are TRBV2 and TRBJ2-7; 15 nucleotides line up with TRBD2. J lost 3 bases, V lost 3 bases, and 9 bases had no gene match. The germline gives CDR1 SNHLY, CDR2 FYNNEI. The length of the CDR3 is 18 residues.

This clone was seen only a few times. The V call is TRBV11-1, the J call TRBJ1-2; the match to TRBD1 covers 8 bases. In germline, CDR1 is SGHAT, CDR2 FQDESV (reference sequence). Germline trimming cut 2 bases from V and 4 bases from J; bases unmatched to any gene: 3. This CDR3 is 14 amino acids long. The CDR3 is CASSLSGQGYGYTF. The DNA for the CDR3 is TGTGCCAGCAGCTTATCCGGACAGGGCTATGGCTACACCTTC. The full variable domain, its missing parts supplied by reference TRBV11-1 and TRBJ1-2, is EAEVAQSPRYKITEKSQAVAFWCDPISGHATLYWYRQILGQGPELLVQFQDESVVDDSQLPKDRFSAERLKGVDSTLKIQPAELGDSAMYLCASSLSGQGYGYTFGSGTRLTVV.

A few counts support this clone. V and J are TRBV11-2 and TRBJ2-2, with 12 bases lining up with TRBD2. This CDR3 region has 16 residues. The V gene end was trimmed by 5 bases and the J gene end by 7 bases; junction bases not matched to a gene: 8. Germline V gives CDR1 SGHAT, CDR2 FQNNGV. CDR3 region: CASSLRTSGMIGELFF. The DNA of the CDR3 is TGTGCCAGCAGCCTCCGGACTAGCGGGATGATCGGGGAGCTGTTTTTT.

The genes are TRBV4-1 and TRBJ2-7, with 11 bases fitting TRBD2. The CDR3 spans 17 residues. Germline V CDR1 and CDR2: MGHRA, YSYEKL. V was pared by 0 bases and J by 5 bases, with 9 bases of the junction left unmatched. CDR3 bases: TGCGCCAGCAGCCAAGAAGGCCAGACTAGCGGGAAAGACGAGCAGTACTTC. As protein: CASSQEGQTSGKDEQYF.

This sequence joins TRBV2 and TRBJ2-5; D is uncertain. CDR1 is SNHLY, CDR2 FYNNEI, per germline. This CDR3 is built from 10 residues. Trimming cost V 1 base and J 6 bases, with 0 bases left between them. The CDR3 protein is CASSEETQYF. DNA of the CDR3: TGTGCCAGCAGTGAAGAGACCCAGTACTTC.

The CDR3: CASSSVFDEQYF. CDR3 nucleotide sequence: TGTGCCAGCAGTTCGGTGTTTGACGAGCAGTACTTC. The rearrangement uses TRBV6-5 and TRBJ2-7; no definite D call. CDR3 length: 12 residues. V gave up 4 bases and J gave up 5 bases, with 9 bases separating them. CDR1 and CDR2 from the germline V gene are MNHEY and SVGAGI.

V gene TRBV5-6 combines with J gene TRBJ2-2, with a tentative D call TRBD1 (5 bases). There are 16 residues in the CDR3. Trimming took off 0 bases at V and 1 base at J, with 10 bases between the two ends. Germline V CDR1 and CDR2: SGHDT, YYEEEE. The CDR3 coding sequence is TGTGCCAGCAGCTTGGGGATTACAGGGAACACCGGGGAGCTGTTTTTT. Encoded protein: CASSLGITGNTGELFF.

V and J are TRBV4-1 and TRBJ2-7; perhaps TRBD2 as D (5 bases). The CDR3 is 15 amino acids. Germline CDR1 MGHRA, CDR2 YSYEKL. With 3 bases removed from V and 2 bases from J, the gap between germline ends came to 14 bases. The CDR3 bases are TGCGCCAGCAGCCAGTTAGGGAGAGGCGCCTACGAGCAGTACTTC. Amino acids: CASSQLGRGAYEQYF.

The chain couples TRBV7-9 to TRBJ2-7; tentative D call: TRBD1 (6 bases). V gave up 5 bases and J gave up 1 base, with 12 bases separating them. This CDR3 has 14 amino acids. Germline CDR1 reads SEHNR; CDR2 reads FQNEAQ (reference sequence). The CDR3 protein is CASSPQGTSYEQYF. The CDR3 nucleotides read TGTGCCAGCAGCCCACAGGGAACATCCTACGAGCAGTACTTC.

The rearrangement joins TRBV5-1 to TRBJ1-3; 8 positions agree with TRBD1. The V gene end was trimmed by 4 bases and the J gene end by 5 bases; junction bases not matched to a gene: 5. Germline CDR1 reads SGHRS; CDR2 reads YFSETQ. This CDR3 region has 14 residues. CDR3 residues: CASSPGQGRNTIYF. Here the CDR3 DNA reads TGCGCCAGCAGCCCCGGACAGGGCAGAAACACCATATATTTT.

This clone has more than one count but fewer than ten. The chain recombines TRBV7-8 with TRBJ2-6; D gene uncertain. The CDR3 is 15 residues long. Germline lookup yields CDR1 SGHVS and CDR2 FQNEAQ. The V end lost 1 base, the J end lost 3 bases, and 7 bases lay between the germline ends. The CDR3 nucleotides are TGTGCCAGCAGCTTAGTGGGCCGTGGGGCCAACGTCCTGACTTTC. Translating it yields CASSLVGRGANVLTF.

There are a few counts of this clone. The chain recombines TRBV3-1 (or the pseudogene TRBV3-2) with TRBJ1-2; D gene uncertain. There are 15 residues in the CDR3. Germline-derived CDR1 and CDR2 are LGHDT and YNNKEL (reference sequence). Between the trimmed V and J ends, which lost 2 bases and 3 bases, there was a span of 13 bases. The CDR3 sequence is CASSQQHLSHYGYTF. The CDR3 nucleotides read TGTGCCAGCAGCCAACAACACCTATCCCACTATGGCTACACCTTC.

This chain joins TRBV6-4 and TRBJ1-2, with 9 bases identical to TRBD1. Germline V gene data show CDR1 as MRHNA and CDR2 as SNTAGT. Trimming cost V 2 bases and J 4 bases; bases outside gene matches: 8. The CDR3 has 16 residues. The CDR3: CASSDTYRDRAYGYTF. The DNA of the CDR3 is TGTGCCAGCAGTGACACGTACCGGGACAGGGCCTATGGCTACACCTTC.

The chain employs TRBV4-2 and TRBJ1-2; TRBD1 aligns across 9 bases. Trimming removed 0 bases from V and 6 bases from J; junction bases left unmatched: 2. Germline assignment: CDR1 LGHNA and CDR2 YNFKEQ. This CDR3 is 14 amino acids long. The CDR3: CASSQETGGNGYTF. The CDR3 DNA reads TGTGCCAGCAGCCAAGAAACAGGGGGCAATGGCTACACCTTC.

This rearrangement joins TRBV15 to TRBJ1-5; no firm D call. V was clipped by 1 base and J by 2 bases, with 9 bases between them. The CDR3 runs to 15 residues. CDR1 is LNHNV and CDR2 is YYDKDF in the germline V gene (reference sequence). The CDR3 sequence is CATSRGPGRNQPQHF. For the CDR3, the DNA is TGTGCCACCAGCAGAGGGCCCGGACGCAATCAGCCCCAGCATTTT.

The chain combines TRBV12-3 or TRBV12-4 with TRBJ2-1; no clear D. V lost 5 bases and J lost 5, with 10 bases in between. This CDR3 is built from 13 residues. The CDR3 here is CASSENRNNEQFF. The CDR3 DNA reads TGTGCCAGCAGTGAGAACCGTAACAATGAGCAGTTCTTC.

The genes are TRBV7-2 and TRBJ1-2; tentative D call: TRBD1 (6 bases). The germline V gene encodes CDR1 SGHTA and CDR2 FQGNSA. The CDR3 runs 17 residues. The germline V and J ends were trimmed by 4 bases and 4 bases, with 22 bases remaining between them. In DNA, the CDR3 is TGTGCCAGCAGCTCCCTTCTCGACGCCAGGGGTGGCTATGGCTACACCTTC. Encoded protein: CASSSLLDARGGYGYTF.

This chain uses TRBV5-6 with TRBJ1-2; no definite D call. Looked up from germline, CDR1 is SGHDT and CDR2 is YYEEEE. The CDR3 loop spans 15 amino acids. Trimming cost V 4 bases and J 6 bases, with 19 bases left between them. The CDR3 DNA is TGTGCCAGCAGCCTACCGGCCCGGGGAACGGATGGCTACACCTTC. This translates into CASSLPARGTDGYTF.

The chain combines TRBV10-3 with TRBJ2-1; 7 positions match TRBD1. Germline trimming cut 6 bases from V and 4 bases from J; bases unmatched to any gene: 12. The CDR3 length is 16 residues. The V gene's germline CDR1 is ENHRY and CDR2 SYGVKD. The CDR3 loop reads CAISPTEKGQYNEQFF. The CDR3 region has the DNA TGTGCCATCAGCCCTACCGAAAAGGGACAGTACAATGAGCAGTTCTTC.

This chain uses TRBV7-9 with TRBJ2-5; D gene unclear. Germline assignment: CDR1 SEHNR and CDR2 FQNEAQ (reference sequence). Trimming stripped 1 base from V and 6 bases from J, with 6 bases between. The CDR3 runs to 12 residues. The CDR3 bases are TGTGCCAGCAGCTTAGATGAGCAGACCCAGTACTTC. It codes for CASSLDEQTQYF.

V usage is TRBV6-6 and J usage is TRBJ1-1; maybe TRBD1 (6 bases). V was cut by 2 bases and J by 5 bases, with 12 bases left in between. Per germline, CDR1 MNHNY and CDR2 SVGAGI (reference sequence). The CDR3 is 14 amino acids. In DNA, the CDR3 is TGTGCCAGCAGTTACGCGGCAGGGGAAACTGAAGCTTTCTTT. Its protein is CASSYAAGETEAFF.

The chain joins TRBV19 to TRBJ1-6, with D perhaps TRBD1 (6 bases). The V end lost 6 bases, the J end lost 1 base, and 16 bases lay between the germline ends. The CDR3 totals 17 residues. CDR1 and CDR2 from the germline V gene are LNHDA and SQIVND (reference sequence). The CDR3 bases are TGTGCCAGTAGCGCTCCCCGCCAGGGGTCCTATAATTCACCCCTCCACTTT. Translated: CASSAPRQGSYNSPLHF.

The chain carries TRBV7-8 and TRBJ1-1, with unresolved D. V was trimmed by 2 bases and J by 1 base, leaving 11 bases between them. Looked up from germline, CDR1 is SGHVS and CDR2 is FQNEAQ. The CDR3 consists of 15 residues. The chain's CDR3 is CASSLFRATNTEAFF. In nucleotides, the CDR3 is TGTGCCAGCAGCTTATTCCGCGCCACGAACACTGAAGCTTTCTTT.